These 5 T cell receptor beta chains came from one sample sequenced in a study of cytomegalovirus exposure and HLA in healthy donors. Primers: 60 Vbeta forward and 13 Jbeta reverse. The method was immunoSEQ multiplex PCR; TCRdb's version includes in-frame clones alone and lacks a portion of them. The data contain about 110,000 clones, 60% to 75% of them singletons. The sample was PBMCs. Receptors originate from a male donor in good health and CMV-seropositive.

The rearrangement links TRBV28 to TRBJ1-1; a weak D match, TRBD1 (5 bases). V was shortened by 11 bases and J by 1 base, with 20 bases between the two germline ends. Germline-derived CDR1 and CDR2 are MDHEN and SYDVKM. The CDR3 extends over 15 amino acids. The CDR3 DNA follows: TGTGCCGGTCTAGGGGTCGCAGGGAAGAACACTGAAGCTTTCTTT. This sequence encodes CAGLGVAGKNTEAFF.

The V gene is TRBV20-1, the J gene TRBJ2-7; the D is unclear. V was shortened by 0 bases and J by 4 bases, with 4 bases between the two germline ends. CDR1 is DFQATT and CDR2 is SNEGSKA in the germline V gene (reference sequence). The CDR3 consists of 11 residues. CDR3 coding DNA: TGCAGTGCTAGAGAATCATACGAGCAGTACTTC. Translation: CSARESYEQYF.

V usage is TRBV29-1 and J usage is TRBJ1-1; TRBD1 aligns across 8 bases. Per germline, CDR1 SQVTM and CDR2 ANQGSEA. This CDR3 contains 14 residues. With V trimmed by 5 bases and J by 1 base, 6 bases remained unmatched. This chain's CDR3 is CSVQGAVWNTEAFF. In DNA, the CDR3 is TGCAGCGTTCAGGGGGCGGTTTGGAACACTGAAGCTTTCTTT.

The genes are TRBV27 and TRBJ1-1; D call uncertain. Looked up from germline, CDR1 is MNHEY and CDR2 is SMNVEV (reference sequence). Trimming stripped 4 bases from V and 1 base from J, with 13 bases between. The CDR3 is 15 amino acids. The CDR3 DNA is TGTGCCAGCAGTTCGGTATTGGCGGGGAACACTGAAGCTTTCTTT. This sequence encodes CASSSVLAGNTEAFF.

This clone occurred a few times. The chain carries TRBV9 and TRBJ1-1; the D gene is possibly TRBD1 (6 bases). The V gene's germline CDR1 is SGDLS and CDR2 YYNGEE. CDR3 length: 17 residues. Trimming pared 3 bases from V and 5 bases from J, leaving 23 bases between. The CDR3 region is CASSDSGGGRRGTEAFF. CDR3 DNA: TGTGCCAGCAGCGATTCGGGGGGCGGACGGCGCGGGACTGAAGCTTTCTTT.